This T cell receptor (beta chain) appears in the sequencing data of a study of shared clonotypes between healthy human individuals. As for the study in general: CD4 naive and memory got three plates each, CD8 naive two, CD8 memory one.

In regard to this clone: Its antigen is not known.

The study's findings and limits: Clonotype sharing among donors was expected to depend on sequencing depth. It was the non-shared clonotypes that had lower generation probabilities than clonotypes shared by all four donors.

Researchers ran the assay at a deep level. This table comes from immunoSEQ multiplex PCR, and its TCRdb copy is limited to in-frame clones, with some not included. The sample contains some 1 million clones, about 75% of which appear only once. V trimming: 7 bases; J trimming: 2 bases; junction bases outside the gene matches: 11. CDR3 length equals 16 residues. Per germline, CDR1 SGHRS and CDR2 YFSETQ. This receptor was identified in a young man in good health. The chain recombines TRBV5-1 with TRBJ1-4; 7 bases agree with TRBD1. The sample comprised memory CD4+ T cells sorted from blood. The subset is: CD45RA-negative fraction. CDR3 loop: CASSPGRGLTNEKLFF. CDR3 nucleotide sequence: TGCGCCAGCTCGCCGGGAAGGGGGCTGACTAATGAAAAACTGTTTTTT.